These 12 T cell receptor beta chains originate from one sample sequenced in a study of cytomegalovirus exposure and HLA in healthy donors. The PCR employed 60 Vbeta primers together with 13 Jbeta primers. Produced via immunoSEQ multiplex PCR; TCRdb's table is partial and in-frame only. This table has roughly 98,000 clones, around 79% appearing once. The specimen was PBMCs. Every receptor here comes from a female donor in good health and CMV-seropositive.

The rearrangement joins TRBV5-8 to TRBJ2-7, with 11 bases fitting TRBD2. The CDR3 extends over 17 amino acids. V lost 0 bases and J lost 6; bases outside the gene matches: 11. The germline CDR1 and CDR2 sequences are SGHTS and YDEGEE. The CDR3 DNA reads TGTGCCAGCAGCTTGGCCGCTAGCGGGGGGCGTAGGGGCGAGCAGTACTTC. Translating gives CASSLAASGGRRGEQYF.

This chain joins TRBV30 and TRBJ1-4; D gene uncertain. V was clipped by 2 bases and J by 8 bases, with 18 bases between them. Germline lookup yields CDR1 GTSNPN and CDR2 SVGIG (reference sequence). The length of the CDR3 is 15 residues. The CDR3 loop is CAWSTRTTTGEKLFF. For the CDR3, the DNA is TGTGCCTGGAGTACCCGGACTACTACTGGAGAAAAACTGTTTTTT.

The chain couples TRBV11-1 to TRBJ1-2; D is uncertain. V lost 4 bases to trimming and J lost 4 bases, with 10 bases between them. This CDR3 is 13 amino acids long. Germline V gives CDR1 SGHAT, CDR2 FQDESV (reference sequence). The CDR3 reads CASSSRGSYGYTF. The CDR3 nucleotides are TGTGCCAGCAGCTCTCGAGGGAGCTATGGCTACACCTTC.

This clone was detected only a few times. The chain links TRBV7-3 to TRBJ1-5; 7 nucleotides line up with TRBD1. CDR1 SGHTA and CDR2 FQGTGA come from the germline V gene. After removal of 5 bases from V and 3 bases from J, the junction contained 4 bases not matched to a gene. The CDR3 runs to 14 residues. The CDR3 region is CASSPTGNNQPQHF. The CDR3 DNA reads as TGTGCCAGCAGCCCGACAGGGAACAATCAGCCCCAGCATTTT.

This clone turned up a few times. The V gene is TRBV29-1, the J gene TRBJ2-6, with 10 bases fitting TRBD2. This CDR3 is 17 amino acids long. Germline lookup yields CDR1 SQVTM and CDR2 ANQGSEA. The V and J ends lost 3 bases and 0 bases, in that order; junction bases with no gene match: 5. CDR3 DNA sequence: TGCAGCGTTGATGCCGGGACTAGCGTCTCTGGGGCCAACGTCCTGACTTTC. Its translation is CSVDAGTSVSGANVLTF.

This chain uses TRBV9 with TRBJ2-7; a possible D gene is TRBD1 (5 bases). CDR3 length equals 15 residues. Germline CDR1 is SGDLS and CDR2 is YYNGEE. The germline V and J ends were trimmed by 0 bases and 6 bases, with 16 bases remaining between them. Here the CDR3 reads CASSVAPSPRAEQYF. As DNA, the CDR3 is TGTGCCAGCAGCGTAGCCCCCTCCCCCAGGGCCGAGCAGTACTTC.

The V gene is TRBV28, the J gene TRBJ1-5; 8 bases align to TRBD1. The ends lost 6 bases at V and 2 bases at J; junction bases unmatched: 6. Germline CDR1 and CDR2: MDHEN and SYDVKM. The CDR3 covers 15 residues. The CDR3 spells CASSKDRDGNQPQHF. In nucleotides, the CDR3 is TGTGCCAGCAGCAAGGACAGGGACGGCAATCAGCCCCAGCATTTT.

This chain connects TRBV7-2 to TRBJ2-3, with TRBD2 as a possible D gene (6 bases). CDR3 length: 12 amino acids. Germline values: CDR1 SGHTA, CDR2 FQGNSA. V gave up 5 bases and J gave up 6 bases, with 9 bases separating them. CDR3 amino acids: CASSPAGDTQYF. The CDR3 DNA is TGTGCCAGCAGCCCAGCGGGTGATACGCAGTATTTT.

In this sample, this clone turned up a few times. This CDR3 is also generated by other DNA sequences in the sample. The chain recombines TRBV5-1 with TRBJ1-3; the D is unclear. Germline V CDR1 and CDR2: SGHRS, YFSETQ. The CDR3 totals 15 residues. Trimming shortened V by 0 bases and J by 4 bases, and 11 bases separated the two germline ends. The CDR3 coding sequence is TGCGCCAGCAGCTTGGGAGGAGGGAGCGGAAACACCATATATTTT. Translation gives CASSLGGGSGNTIYF.

The CDR3 loop reads CASSLAETGNTGELFF. CDR3 DNA sequence: TGTGCCAGCAGTCTGGCCGAGACAGGGAACACCGGGGAGCTGTTTTTT. The chain uses TRBV6-4 and TRBJ2-2, with TRBD1 as a possible D gene (6 bases). The CDR3 loop spans 16 amino acids. The germline gives CDR1 MRHNA, CDR2 SNTAGT. Trimming removed 5 bases from V and 1 base from J, with 14 bases in between.

This clone was counted between two and nine times. The chain recombines TRBV18 with TRBJ2-1, with 10 positions matching TRBD2. In germline, CDR1 is KGHSH, CDR2 LQKENI. Losses at the gene ends were 2 bases for V and 6 bases for J; bases not matched to a gene: 1. The CDR3 has 14 amino acids. Here the CDR3 DNA reads TGTGCCAGCTCACCAAGGACTAGCGGCAATGAGCAGTTCTTC. Its protein is CASSPRTSGNEQFF.

The rearrangement joins TRBV11-2 to TRBJ2-5; D is perhaps TRBD2 (6 bases). Germline assignment: CDR1 SGHAT and CDR2 FQNNGV. V was cut by 4 bases and J by 8 bases, with 14 bases left in between. The CDR3 totals 13 residues. The chain's CDR3 is CASSSSGVPTQYF. The DNA of the CDR3 is TGTGCCAGCAGCTCGTCGGGAGTCCCTACCCAGTACTTC. Variable domain in full (rest from reference TRBV11-2 and TRBJ2-5): EAGVAQSPRYKIIEKRQSVAFWCNPISGHATLYWYQQILGQGPKLLIQFQNNGVVDDSQLPKDRFSAERLKGVDSTLKIQPAKLEDSAVYLCASSSSGVPTQYFGPGTRLLVL.